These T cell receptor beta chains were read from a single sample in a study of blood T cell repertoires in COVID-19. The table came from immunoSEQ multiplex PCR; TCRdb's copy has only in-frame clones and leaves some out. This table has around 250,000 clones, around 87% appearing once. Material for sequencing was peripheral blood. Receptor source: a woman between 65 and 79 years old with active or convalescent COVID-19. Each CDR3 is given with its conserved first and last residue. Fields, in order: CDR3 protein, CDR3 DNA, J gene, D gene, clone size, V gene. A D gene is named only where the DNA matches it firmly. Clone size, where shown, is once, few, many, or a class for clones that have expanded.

CASRKGGSGNTIYF,TGTGCCAGCAGGAAGGGAGGTTCTGGAAACACCATATATTTT,TRBJ1-3,.,.,TRBV28
CASSGRRGNNEQFF,TGTGCCAGCAGCGGAAGGCGGGGGAACAATGAGCAGTTCTTC,TRBJ2-1,TRBD2,.,TRBV6-5
CASKSAGIAYEQYF,TGCGCCAGCAAATCGGCAGGGATAGCCTACGAGCAGTACTTC,TRBJ2-7,.,.,TRBV10-2
CASSEGPGSDYYGYTF,TGTGCCAGCAGTGAGGGGCCAGGGTCCGACTACTATGGCTACACCTTC,TRBJ1-2,.,.,TRBV6-4
CASIGDGGANTQYF,TGTGCCAGCATTGGGGACGGGGGGGCAAATACGCAGTATTTT,TRBJ2-3,TRBD2,.,TRBV2
CASTLAARGNTEAFF,TGCGCCAGCACCCTTGCTGCCCGGGGGAACACTGAAGCTTTCTTT,TRBJ1-1,.,.,TRBV5-1
CASSDLLGGGRPNTEAFF,TGTGCCAGCAGTGACCTCCTGGGGGGAGGGAGACCGAACACTGAAGCTTTCTTT,TRBJ1-1,.,.,TRBV6-1
CASSQDMGRREQYF,TGCGCCAGCAGCCAAGATATGGGCCGTCGCGAGCAGTACTTC,TRBJ2-7,.,.,TRBV4-3
CATSERQGGTDTQYF,TGTGCCACCAGTGAAAGACAGGGGGGTACAGATACGCAGTATTTT,TRBJ2-3,TRBD1,.,TRBV24-1
CASSVAPGGTEAFF,TGTGCCAGCAGCGTCGCTCCGGGGGGCACTGAAGCTTTCTTT,TRBJ1-1,.,.,TRBV9
CASSLLDRMTYEQYF,TGTGCCAGCAGCTTGTTGGACAGGATGACCTACGAGCAGTACTTC,TRBJ2-7,TRBD1,once,TRBV5-6
CASSRQGANTIYF,TGTGCCAGTAGTCGGCAGGGGGCGAACACCATATATTTT,TRBJ1-3,TRBD1,.,TRBV19
CASSSHRDANSPLHF,TGTGCCAGCAGCTCCCACAGGGATGCTAATTCACCCCTCCACTTT,TRBJ1-6,.,.,TRBV7-6
CASSLGGGGLMETQYF,TGTGCCAGCAGCTTAGGGGGCGGGGGGCTTATGGAGACCCAGTACTTC,TRBJ2-5,TRBD2,.,TRBV11-3
CASSRGVEQFF,TGTGCCAGCAGTCGCGGGGTAGAGCAGTTCTTC,TRBJ2-1,.,.,TRBV6-5
CASTAGMNTEAFF,TGTGCCAGCACCGCAGGCATGAACACTGAAGCTTTCTTT,TRBJ1-1,.,.,TRBV6-5
CASSSLLTGTGTYEQYF,TGTGCCAGCAGCTCATTACTAACCGGGACTGGAACCTACGAGCAGTACTTC,TRBJ2-7,.,once,TRBV5-4
CASSQGGYTEAFF,TGCGCCAGTTCGCAGGGTGGATACACTGAAGCTTTCTTT,TRBJ1-1,.,.,TRBV10-2
CASTLPRGQVLSGANVLTF,TGTGCCAGTACCCTCCCACGGGGACAGGTCCTTTCTGGGGCCAACGTCCTGACTTTC,TRBJ2-6,TRBD1,once,TRBV19
CASSLGQYPDTQYF,TGCGCCAGCAGCCTGGGACAGTACCCAGATACGCAGTATTTT,TRBJ2-3,TRBD1,.,TRBV5-1
CSVTGEIGYTF,TGCAGCGTAACAGGGGAGATAGGCTACACCTTC,TRBJ1-2,TRBD1,once,TRBV29-1
CASSPPGQGGGQPQHF,TGTGCCAGCTCACCACCGGGACAGGGGGGTGGTCAGCCCCAGCATTTT,TRBJ1-5,TRBD1,.,TRBV18
CASSQGQGAFNEQFF,TGTGCCAGCAGCCAGGGACAGGGGGCTTTCAATGAGCAGTTCTTC,TRBJ2-1,TRBD1,once,TRBV7-2
CASRGGGYTEAFF,TGTGCCAGCCGGGGCGGGGGGTACACTGAAGCTTTCTTT,TRBJ1-1,.,.,TRBV7-9
CASSRLDRDTDTQYF,TGTGCCAGTAGTAGATTGGACAGGGACACAGATACGCAGTATTTT,TRBJ2-3,TRBD1,.,TRBV19
CASGPPGDRGDGYTF,TGTGCTAGTGGTCCTCCGGGGGACAGGGGAGACGGCTACACCTTC,TRBJ1-2,TRBD1,.,TRBV12-5
CASSLQSSYEQYF,TGTGCCAGCAGCTTACAAAGCTCCTACGAGCAGTACTTC,TRBJ2-7,.,few,TRBV6-5
CASIPGQGAGRAIF,TGTGCCAGTATCCCGGGACAGGGGGCGGGCCGCGCGATCTTT,TRBJ1-1,TRBD1,.,TRBV19
CASTKRTENYEQYF,TGTGCCAGCACAAAACGGACAGAGAACTACGAGCAGTACTTC,TRBJ2-7,.,.,TRBV7-2
CASSAQASDEQFF,TGTGCCAGCAGTGCTCAGGCGTCAGATGAGCAGTTCTTC,TRBJ2-1,.,once,TRBV6-4
CASSLRGGAEAFF,TGTGCCAGTAGTCTTCGAGGGGGCGCTGAAGCTTTCTTT,TRBJ1-1,TRBD1,.,TRBV19
CASSLSQGLTIGAQYF,TGTGCCAGCAGCTTGTCTCAGGGGCTGACAATAGGGGCCCAGTACTTC,TRBJ2-5,.,.,TRBV7-6
CASSLGQGYEAFF,TGTGCCAGCAGCTTGGGTCAGGGTTATGAAGCTTTCTTT,TRBJ1-1,.,.,TRBV7-3
CASSARQGRDNEQFF,TGTGCCAGCAGTGCCCGACAGGGGAGGGACAATGAGCAGTTCTTC,TRBJ2-1,.,.,TRBV27
CASSPNNEQFF,TGTGCCAGTAGTCCCAACAATGAGCAGTTCTTC,TRBJ2-1,.,once,TRBV19
CATSRGLQGGADGYTF,TGTGCCACCAGCAGAGGTCTCCAGGGAGGGGCGGATGGCTACACCTTC,TRBJ1-2,.,.,TRBV15
CASSSGQGQNTEAFF,TGTGCCAGCAGCTCCGGACAGGGGCAGAACACTGAAGCTTTCTTT,TRBJ1-1,TRBD1,.,TRBV5-4
CATSDPGDTPNQPQHF,TGTGCCACCAGTGACCCAGGGGACACTCCGAATCAGCCCCAGCATTTT,TRBJ1-5,.,.,TRBV24-1
CASTPRHRLASQNYGYTF,TGTGCCAGTACCCCCCGACATCGGCTTGCATCCCAAAACTATGGCTACACCTTC,TRBJ1-2,.,.,TRBV19
CASSYRRMTGWGEKLFF,TGTGCCAGCAGCTACCGACGAATGACAGGGTGGGGAGAAAAACTGTTTTTT,TRBJ1-4,TRBD1,.,TRBV5-6
CASRRGAEAFF,TGTGCCAGCAGAAGGGGCGCTGAAGCTTTCTTT,TRBJ1-1,.,.,TRBV6-5
CASSANRGGTEAFF,TGTGCCAGCAGTGCCAACAGGGGAGGTACTGAAGCTTTCTTT,TRBJ1-1,TRBD1,.,TRBV2
CASSPRTAYSNQPQHF,TGTGCCAGCAGCCCCAGGACAGCCTATAGCAATCAGCCCCAGCATTTT,TRBJ1-5,.,.,TRBV27
CASGLPPGGRAIVAEAFF,TGTGCTAGTGGTTTGCCGCCAGGGGGAAGGGCTATCGTGGCTGAAGCTTTCTTT,TRBJ1-1,TRBD1,.,TRBV12-5
CASSLIGTTVQDTQYF,TGTGCCAGCAGCCTCATCGGGACAACAGTGCAGGATACGCAGTATTTT,TRBJ2-3,.,.,TRBV7-2
CASADQRAVEAFF,TGTGCCAGCGCGGACCAGCGGGCTGTTGAAGCTTTCTTT,TRBJ1-1,.,.,TRBV6-5
CASSPRGERNYGYTF,TGTGCCAGCAGCCCCCGCGGGGAGAGGAACTATGGCTACACCTTC,TRBJ1-2,.,.,TRBV5-6
CATSGQYSNQPQHF,TGTGCCACCTCGGGACAGTATAGCAATCAGCCCCAGCATTTT,TRBJ1-5,TRBD1,once,TRBV10-3
CASSPGQGTDTQYF,TGTGCCAGCAGTCCTGGACAGGGGACAGATACGCAGTATTTT,TRBJ2-3,TRBD1,.,TRBV6-4
CASSSRTGRSEETQYF,TGTGCCAGCAGCTCCCGGACAGGGAGGTCTGAAGAGACCCAGTACTTC,TRBJ2-5,TRBD1,.,TRBV7-8
CASSQKQGRAFF,TGTGCCAGCAGCCAAAAACAGGGACGAGCTTTCTTT,TRBJ1-1,.,few,TRBV14
CASSFTESGTEAFF,TGTGCCAGCAGCTTTACGGAATCAGGCACTGAAGCTTTCTTT,TRBJ1-1,.,.,TRBV5-5
CASSESEGVSGSGAFF,TGCGCCAGCAGTGAGTCTGAAGGAGTTTCGGGAAGTGGGGCTTTCTTT,TRBJ1-1,.,.,TRBV10-2
CASSPQGTPRTNEQFF,TGTGCCAGCAGCCCTCAGGGGACCCCCAGGACCAATGAGCAGTTCTTC,TRBJ2-1,.,.,TRBV9